A selection of T cell receptor beta chains follows, all from one sample in a study of blood T cell repertoires in COVID-19. Sequencing used immunoSEQ multiplex PCR; TCRdb keeps in-frame clones, though not all of them. The table has about 270,000 clones, approximately 85% seen once. The sample consisted of peripheral blood. The receptors were gathered from a woman in her 70s with acute or convalescent COVID-19. Both conserved end residues are part of each CDR3.

CDR3aa	j_gene	v_gene
CASSLQTSGTDTQYF	TRBJ2-3	TRBV5-1
CASSVQGPEKLFF	TRBJ1-4	TRBV2
CASSWDRGTGELFF	TRBJ2-2	TRBV6-4
CAIRSRLGAGNTEAFF	TRBJ1-1	TRBV10-3
CASSSLTGTDPNTGELFF	TRBJ2-2	TRBV5-1
CASSEGLASVAYGYTF	TRBJ1-2	TRBV6-1
CASNRGRGVDTQYF	TRBJ2-3	TRBV27
CASSIISRGEAFF	TRBJ1-1	TRBV19
CAIRASGLADTDTQYF	TRBJ2-3	TRBV10-3
CASEDGAGGGYTF	TRBJ1-2	TRBV10-2
CASSYALGPNYTF	TRBJ1-2	TRBV6-2/TRBV6-3
CASSRSLQGRGTDTQYF	TRBJ2-3	TRBV18
CASNPGREPGNTIYF	TRBJ1-3	TRBV7-2
CASSPQDGAKLFF	TRBJ1-4	TRBV3-1/TRBV3-2
CASVGDRLGDNEQFF	TRBJ2-1	TRBV6-5
CASRSGGADTQYF	TRBJ2-3	TRBV19
CATGQPYGYTF	TRBJ1-2	TRBV15
CASSQETGWDGYTF	TRBJ1-2	TRBV3-1/TRBV3-2
CASSPPWGTLQYNEQFF	TRBJ2-1	TRBV7-2
CSAGGQPYEQYF	TRBJ2-7	TRBV20-1
CAGRRTGESSPLHF	TRBJ1-6	TRBV30
CASSGQGTIRRHF	TRBJ1-5	TRBV21-1
CASSSWEGNTEAFF	TRBJ1-1	TRBV2
CASSPFDKIYGYTF	TRBJ1-2	TRBV5-1